This T cell receptor (beta chain) was obtained from a study of CD8 T cells in ankylosing spondylitis. Study-wide results and limits: Several highly homologous variants formed a TCR beta motif that appeared characteristic of ankylosing spondylitis blood. Matched ankylosing spondylitis synovial fluid reportedly contained a significantly enriched population of disease-linked clones. Some motif variants were previously reported in reactive arthritis synovial fluid and blood. Disease-linked clones, CD8+, were relatively rare in peripheral blood.

The CDR3 covers 16 residues. CDR1 is SQVTM, CDR2 ANQGSEA, per germline. V was trimmed by 0 bases and J by 4 bases, leaving 18 bases between them. Details on this clonotype: Its antigen is not known.

Quantitative 5'-RACE with molecular barcodes produced the TCR beta libraries. TCRdb reprocessed the 5' RACE reads with MiXCR, giving one entry per CDR3 protein. The sample consists of roughly 670,000 distinct CDR3 sequences, 15% to 20% of them appearing once. The V call is TRBV29-1, the J call TRBJ1-2; D is unclear. The sequence was collected from a male donor with ankylosing spondylitis. Sample: blood, either unsorted or a sorted T cell fraction (not recorded which). CDR3 sequence (DNA): TGCAGCGTTGAAGAAGACCCCACCACCAACCTCTATGGCTACACCTTC. It translates to CSVEEDPTTNLYGYTF.